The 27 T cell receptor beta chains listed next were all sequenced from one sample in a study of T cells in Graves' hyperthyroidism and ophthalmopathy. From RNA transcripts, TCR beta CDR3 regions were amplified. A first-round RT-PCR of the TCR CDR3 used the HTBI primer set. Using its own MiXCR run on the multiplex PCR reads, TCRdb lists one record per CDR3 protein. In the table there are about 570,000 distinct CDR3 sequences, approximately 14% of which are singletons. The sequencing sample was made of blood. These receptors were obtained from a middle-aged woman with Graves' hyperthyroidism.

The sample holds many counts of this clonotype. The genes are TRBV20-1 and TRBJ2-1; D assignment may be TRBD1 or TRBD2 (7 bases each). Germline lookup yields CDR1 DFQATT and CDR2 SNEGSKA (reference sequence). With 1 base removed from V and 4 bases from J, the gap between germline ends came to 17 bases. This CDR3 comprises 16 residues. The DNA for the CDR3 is TGCAGTGCTAGAGTCTCAGGGGGGGGAATTTACAATGAGCAGTTCTTC. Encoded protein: CSARVSGGGIYNEQFF.

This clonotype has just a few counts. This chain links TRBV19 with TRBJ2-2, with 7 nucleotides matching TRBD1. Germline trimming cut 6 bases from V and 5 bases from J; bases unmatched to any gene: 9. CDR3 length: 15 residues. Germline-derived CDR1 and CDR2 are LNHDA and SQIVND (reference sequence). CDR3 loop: CASRKQGKGTGELFF. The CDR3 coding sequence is TGTGCCAGTAGAAAACAGGGGAAGGGAACCGGGGAGCTGTTTTTT.

The CDR3 DNA reads as TGTGCCAGTAGTTTCCGGGACTGTACCAATGAGCAGTTCTTC. It translates to CASSFRDCTNEQFF. This chain links TRBV19 with TRBJ2-1, with D maybe TRBD2 (6 bases). The V gene's germline CDR1 is LNHDA and CDR2 SQIVND (reference sequence). The CDR3 runs to 14 residues. Trimming left V 5 bases short and J 6 bases short, with 14 bases between.

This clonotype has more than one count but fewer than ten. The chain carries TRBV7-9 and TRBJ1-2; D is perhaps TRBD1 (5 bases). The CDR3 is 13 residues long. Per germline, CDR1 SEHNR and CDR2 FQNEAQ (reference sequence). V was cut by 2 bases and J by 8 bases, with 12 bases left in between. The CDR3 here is CASSLHGTAGYTF. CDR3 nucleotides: TGTGCCAGCAGCTTACACGGGACGGCCGGCTACACCTTC.

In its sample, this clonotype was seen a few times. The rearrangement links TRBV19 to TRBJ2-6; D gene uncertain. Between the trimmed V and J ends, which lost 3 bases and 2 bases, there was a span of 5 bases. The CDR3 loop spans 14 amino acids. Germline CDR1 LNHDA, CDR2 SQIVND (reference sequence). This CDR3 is CASSIGPGANVLTF. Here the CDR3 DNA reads TGTGCCAGTAGTATCGGTCCTGGGGCCAACGTCCTGACTTTC.

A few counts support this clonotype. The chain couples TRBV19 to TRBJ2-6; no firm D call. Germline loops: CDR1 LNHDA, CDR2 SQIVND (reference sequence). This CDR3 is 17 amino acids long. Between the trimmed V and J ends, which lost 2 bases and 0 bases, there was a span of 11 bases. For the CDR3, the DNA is TGTGCCAGTAGTATAACATCTTCGCGCTCTGGGGCCAACGTCCTGACTTTC. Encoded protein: CASSITSSRSGANVLTF.

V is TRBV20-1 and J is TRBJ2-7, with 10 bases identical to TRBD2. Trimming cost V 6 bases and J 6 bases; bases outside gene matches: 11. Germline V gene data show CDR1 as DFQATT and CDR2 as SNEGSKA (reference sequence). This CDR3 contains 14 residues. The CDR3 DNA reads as TGCAGTGCCTACCAAGCTAGCGGGAGTGCCGAGCAGTACTTC. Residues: CSAYQASGSAEQYF.

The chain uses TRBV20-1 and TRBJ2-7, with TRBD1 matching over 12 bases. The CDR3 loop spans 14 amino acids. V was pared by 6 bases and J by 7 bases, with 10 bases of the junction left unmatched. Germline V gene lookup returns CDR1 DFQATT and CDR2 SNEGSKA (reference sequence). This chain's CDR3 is CSAAVGQGAGEQYF. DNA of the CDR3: TGCAGTGCCGCCGTGGGACAGGGGGCAGGGGAGCAGTACTTC.

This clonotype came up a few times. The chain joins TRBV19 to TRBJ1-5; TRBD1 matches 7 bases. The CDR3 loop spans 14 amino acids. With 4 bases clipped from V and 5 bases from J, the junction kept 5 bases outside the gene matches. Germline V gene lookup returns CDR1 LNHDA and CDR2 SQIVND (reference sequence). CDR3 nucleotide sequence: TGTGCCAGTAGTACAAGGGGGCGGGATCAGCCCCAGCATTTT. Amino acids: CASSTRGRDQPQHF.

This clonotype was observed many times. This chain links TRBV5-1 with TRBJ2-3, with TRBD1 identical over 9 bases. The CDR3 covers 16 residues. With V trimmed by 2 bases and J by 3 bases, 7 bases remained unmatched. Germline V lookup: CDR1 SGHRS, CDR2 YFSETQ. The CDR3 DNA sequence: TGCGCCAGCAGCTTCTCGGGACAGGGTTTGACAGATACGCAGTATTTT. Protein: CASSFSGQGLTDTQYF.

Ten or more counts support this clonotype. CDR3 sequence (DNA): TGTGCCATAGGGACAGAGGGCGAGCAGTACTTC. This codes for CAIGTEGEQYF. This chain connects TRBV10-3 to TRBJ2-7; 7 bases are shared with TRBD1. The CDR3 is 11 amino acids. The V segment lost 9 bases and the J segment 6 bases; nucleotides outside the gene matches: 5. CDR1 ENHRY and CDR2 SYGVKD come from the germline V gene.

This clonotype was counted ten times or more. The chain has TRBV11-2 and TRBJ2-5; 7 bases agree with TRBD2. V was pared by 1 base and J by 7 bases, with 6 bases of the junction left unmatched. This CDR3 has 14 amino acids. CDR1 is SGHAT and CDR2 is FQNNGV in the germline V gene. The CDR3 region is CASSLASGGGTQYF. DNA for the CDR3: TGTGCCAGCAGCTTAGCTAGCGGCGGAGGGACCCAGTACTTC.

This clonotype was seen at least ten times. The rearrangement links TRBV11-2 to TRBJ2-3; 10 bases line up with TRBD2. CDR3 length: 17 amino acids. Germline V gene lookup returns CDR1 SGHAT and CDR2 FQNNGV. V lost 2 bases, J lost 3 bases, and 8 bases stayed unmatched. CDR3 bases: TGTGCCAGCAGCTTACCAGCGGGAGGGCCGGTGACAGATACGCAGTATTTT. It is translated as CASSLPAGGPVTDTQYF. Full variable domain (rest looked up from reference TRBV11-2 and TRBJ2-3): EAGVAQSPRYKIIEKRQSVAFWCNPISGHATLYWYQQILGQGPKLLIQFQNNGVVDDSQLPKDRFSAERLKGVDSTLKIQPAKLEDSAVYLCASSLPAGGPVTDTQYFGPGTRLTVL.

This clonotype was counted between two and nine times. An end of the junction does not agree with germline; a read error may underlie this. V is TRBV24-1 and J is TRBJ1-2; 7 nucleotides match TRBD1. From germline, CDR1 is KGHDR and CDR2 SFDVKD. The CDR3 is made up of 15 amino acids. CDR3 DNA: TGTGCCACCAGTGACCCAGAACAGGGGTTCAATGGCTACGCCTTC. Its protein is CATSDPEQGFNGYAF.

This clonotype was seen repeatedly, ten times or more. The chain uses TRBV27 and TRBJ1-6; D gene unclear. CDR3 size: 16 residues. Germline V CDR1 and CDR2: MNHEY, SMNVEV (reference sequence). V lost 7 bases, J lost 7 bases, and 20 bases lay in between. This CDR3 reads CASTTLTPTRNSPLHF. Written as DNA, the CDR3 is TGTGCCAGCACGACTCTAACCCCGACGCGGAATTCACCCCTCCACTTT.

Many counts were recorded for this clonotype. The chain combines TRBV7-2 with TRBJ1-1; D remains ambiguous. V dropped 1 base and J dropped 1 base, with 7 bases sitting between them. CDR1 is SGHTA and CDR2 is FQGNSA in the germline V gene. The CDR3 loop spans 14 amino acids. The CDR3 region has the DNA TGTGCCAGCAGCTTAGAACTGCCGAACACTGAAGCTTTCTTT. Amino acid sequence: CASSLELPNTEAFF.

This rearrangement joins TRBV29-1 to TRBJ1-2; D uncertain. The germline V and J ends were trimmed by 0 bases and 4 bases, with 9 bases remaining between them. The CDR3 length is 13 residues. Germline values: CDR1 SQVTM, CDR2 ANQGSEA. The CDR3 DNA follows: TGCAGCGTTGAAGAGGCCGGAGTCTATGGCTACACCTTC. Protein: CSVEEAGVYGYTF. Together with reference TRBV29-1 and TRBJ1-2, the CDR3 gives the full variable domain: SAVISQKPSRDICQRGTSLTIQCQVDSQVTMMFWYRQQPGQSLTLIATANQGSEATYESGFVIDKFPISRPNLTFSTLTVSNMSPEDSSIYLCSVEEAGVYGYTFGSGTRLTVV.

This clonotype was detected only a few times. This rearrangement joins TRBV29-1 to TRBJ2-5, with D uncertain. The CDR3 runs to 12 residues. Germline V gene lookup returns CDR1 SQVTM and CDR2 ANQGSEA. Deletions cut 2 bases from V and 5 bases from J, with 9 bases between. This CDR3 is CSVEWGRETQYF. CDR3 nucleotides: TGCAGCGTTGAATGGGGTCGGGAGACCCAGTACTTC. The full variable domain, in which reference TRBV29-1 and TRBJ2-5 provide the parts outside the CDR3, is SAVISQKPSRDICQRGTSLTIQCQVDSQVTMMFWYRQQPGQSLTLIATANQGSEATYESGFVIDKFPISRPNLTFSTLTVSNMSPEDSSIYLCSVEWGRETQYFGPGTRLLVL.

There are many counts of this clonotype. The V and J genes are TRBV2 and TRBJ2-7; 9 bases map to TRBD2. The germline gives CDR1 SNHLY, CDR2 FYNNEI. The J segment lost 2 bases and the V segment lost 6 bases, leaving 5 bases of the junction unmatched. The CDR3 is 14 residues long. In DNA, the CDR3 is TGTGCCAGCAGACCCCTAGCGGGGACCTACGAGCAGTACTTC. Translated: CASRPLAGTYEQYF.

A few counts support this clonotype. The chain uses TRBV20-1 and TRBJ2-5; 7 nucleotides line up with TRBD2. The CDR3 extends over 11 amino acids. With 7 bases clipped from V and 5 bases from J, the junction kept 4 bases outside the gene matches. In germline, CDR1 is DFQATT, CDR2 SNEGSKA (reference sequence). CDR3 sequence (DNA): TGCAGTGTGGGGAGGGCCGAGACCCAGTACTTC. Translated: CSVGRAETQYF.

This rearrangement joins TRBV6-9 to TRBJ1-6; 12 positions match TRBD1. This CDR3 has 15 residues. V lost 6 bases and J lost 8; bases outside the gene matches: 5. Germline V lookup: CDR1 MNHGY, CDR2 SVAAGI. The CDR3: CASSYGTGGDSPLHF. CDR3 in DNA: TGTGCCAGCAGCTACGGGACAGGGGGCGATTCACCCCTCCACTTT.

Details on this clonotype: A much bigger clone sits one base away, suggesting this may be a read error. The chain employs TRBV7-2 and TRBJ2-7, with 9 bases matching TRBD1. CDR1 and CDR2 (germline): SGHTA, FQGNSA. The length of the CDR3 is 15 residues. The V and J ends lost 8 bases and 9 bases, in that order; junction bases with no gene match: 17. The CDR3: CASRSGTGSTGGQYF. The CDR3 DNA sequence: TGTGCCAGCCGATCTGGGACAGGGAGTACTGGGGGGCAGTACTTC.

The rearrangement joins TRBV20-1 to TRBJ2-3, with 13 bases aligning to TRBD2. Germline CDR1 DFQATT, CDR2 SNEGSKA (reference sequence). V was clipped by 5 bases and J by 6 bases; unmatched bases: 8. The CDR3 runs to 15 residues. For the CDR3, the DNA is TGCAGTGCTCATGGACTAGCGGGAGATGGGGATACGCAGTATTTT. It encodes CSAHGLAGDGDTQYF.

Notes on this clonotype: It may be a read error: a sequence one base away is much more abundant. CDR3 sequence (DNA): TGTGCTAGTGGGCCGCTAGCAGATGACACAGATACGCAGTATTTT. It specifies CASGPLADDTDTQYF. The chain couples TRBV12-5 to TRBJ2-3; D may be TRBD2 (5 bases). V was trimmed by 6 bases and J by 2 bases, leaving 15 bases between them. The CDR3 spans 15 residues. Germline lookup yields CDR1 LGHNT and CDR2 FRNRAP.

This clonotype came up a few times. DNA for the CDR3: TGCGCCAGCAGTGAAGATCCGGGCAGAGGGTCAGATACGCAGTATTTT. It codes for CASSEDPGRGSDTQYF. This sequence joins TRBV10-1 and TRBJ2-3; weak D call: TRBD2 (5 bases). Trimming shortened V by 3 bases and J by 4 bases, and 17 bases separated the two germline ends. Germline V CDR1 and CDR2: WNHNN, SYGVQD (reference sequence). There are 16 residues in the CDR3.

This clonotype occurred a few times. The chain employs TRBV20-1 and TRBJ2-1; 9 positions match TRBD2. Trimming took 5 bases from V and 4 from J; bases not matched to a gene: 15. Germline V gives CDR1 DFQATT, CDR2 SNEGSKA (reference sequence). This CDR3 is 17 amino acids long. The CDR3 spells CSAVPRGRSGSYNEQFF. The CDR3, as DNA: TGCAGTGCTGTGCCCCGAGGGCGTAGCGGGAGTTACAATGAGCAGTTCTTC.

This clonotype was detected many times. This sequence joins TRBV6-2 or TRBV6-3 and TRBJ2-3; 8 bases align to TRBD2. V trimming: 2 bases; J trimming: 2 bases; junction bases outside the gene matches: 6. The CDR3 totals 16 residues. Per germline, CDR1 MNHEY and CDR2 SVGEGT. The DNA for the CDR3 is TGTGCCAGCAGTTACGAGGCTAGCGGGTTCACAGATACGCAGTATTTT. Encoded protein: CASSYEASGFTDTQYF.